These T cell receptor beta chains were read from a single sample in a study of tumor-infiltrating lymphocytes in oesophageal squamous cell carcinoma. MiXCR was run by TCRdb on the PCR reads, yielding one entry per CDR3 protein. The data show some 21,000 distinct CDR3 sequences, more than 30% seen once. The sequenced sample was esophageal tumor tissue. Source of these receptors: a male donor with esophageal squamous cell carcinoma. Each CDR3 is given with its conserved first and last residue. A D gene is named only where the DNA matches it firmly. Clone size is not always given. Where it is, it says once, few, many or a class for expanded clones.

size	J	V	D	DNA	CDR3
many	TRBJ2-5	TRBV12-5	NA	TGTGCTAGTGGGAAGGAGGGACTCCGACAAGAGACCCAGTACTTC	CASGKEGLRQETQYF
NA	TRBJ2-3	TRBV7-6	NA	TGTGCCAGCAGCTTAGTCCCGAGCACAGATACGCAGTATTTT	CASSLVPSTDTQYF
NA	TRBJ2-5	TRBV7-3	TRBD2	TGTGCCAGCAGCCCCTTGGGAGGGCGAGAGACCCAGTACTTC	CASSPLGGRETQYF
many	TRBJ2-3	TRBV5-4	TRBD2	TGTGCCAGCAGCCAGCGACTAGCGGGAGGTTTTGATACGCAGTATTTT	CASSQRLAGGFDTQYF
many	TRBJ2-3	TRBV7-2	TRBD1	TGTGCCAGCAGCCGGGACAGGGGGCTGAGCACAGATACGCAGTATTTT	CASSRDRGLSTDTQYF
NA	TRBJ2-5	TRBV6-1	NA	TGTGCCAGCAGTGAAGAGGGGGATACTGCCCAGTACTTC	CASSEEGDTAQYF
few	TRBJ2-1	TRBV7-6	TRBD2	TGTGCCAGCAGCTCGCGACTAGCCGGCAATGAGCAGTTCTTC	CASSSRLAGNEQFF
NA	TRBJ2-5	TRBV30	NA	TGTGCCTGGAGTTTACAGGGCCAAGAGACCCAGTACTTC	CAWSLQGQETQYF
many	TRBJ1-2	TRBV24-1	TRBD1	TGTGCCACCAGTGAGGGACAGCAAAACTATGGCTACACCTTC	CATSEGQQNYGYTF
NA	TRBJ2-2	TRBV7-2	NA	TGTGCCAGCAGGTCCGGAAGCGAGGGGATCACCGGGGAGCTGTTTTTT	CASRSGSEGITGELFF
many	TRBJ2-2	TRBV2	TRBD1	TGTGCCAGCAGTCAAAACAGGGGCACCGGGGAGCTGTTTTTT	CASSQNRGTGELFF
once	TRBJ2-5	TRBV7-4	TRBD1	TGTGCCAGCAGCGCATATGGACAGGGGGCGATTCAGACCCAGTACTTC	CASSAYGQGAIQTQYF
NA	TRBJ1-1	TRBV6-8	NA	TGTGCCAGCAGTGCCAGCGTGGCGAACACTGAAGCTTTCTTT	CASSASVANTEAFF
many	TRBJ2-2	TRBV5-1	NA	TGCGCCAGCAGCTTTGCGAGTTCGGGAACGGACGGGGAGCTGTTTTTT	CASSFASSGTDGELFF
many	TRBJ2-7	TRBV5-1	NA	TGCGCCAGCAGCCCTGACACTTACGAGCAGTACTTC	CASSPDTYEQYF
many	TRBJ2-5	TRBV7-2	NA	TGTGCCAGCAGCCCGGGGACTACCCAGTACTTC	CASSPGTTQYF
many	TRBJ2-2	TRBV5-1	TRBD2	TGCGCCAGCAGCTTACTAGCGGGAGTTGGCGCGAACACCGGGGAGCTGTTTTTT	CASSLLAGVGANTGELFF
few	TRBJ2-5	TRBV11-2	TRBD1	TGTGCCAGCAGGGTACGGGACAGGGGTTTAGAGACCCAGTACTTC	CASRVRDRGLETQYF
NA	TRBJ2-1	TRBV7-2	TRBD2	TGTGCCAGCAGCTTAGTAGGCGGGAGGACCTACAATGAGCAGTTCTTC	CASSLVGGRTYNEQFF
NA	TRBJ2-7	TRBV20-1	NA	TGCAGTGCTAGAGATTTAAGCGACAGCTCCTACGAGCAGTACTTC	CSARDLSDSSYEQYF
NA	TRBJ2-1	TRBV4-1	NA	TGCGCCAGCAGCCAAGGGGGGGGGGCCTGGGATGAGCAGTTCTTC	CASSQGGGAWDEQFF
NA	TRBJ2-5	TRBV7-9	TRBD2	TGTGCTAGCAGCCCCGGACTAGCAACGGAGACCCAGTACTTC	CASSPGLATETQYF
once	TRBJ2-5	TRBV23-1	NA	TGCGCCAGCAGTCAATCGGCTAGAGGGGACCAAGAGACCCAGTACTTC	CASSQSARGDQETQYF
NA	TRBJ2-3	TRBV5-4	TRBD2	TGTGCCAGCAGCTTCACTAGCGGGGGGATCGATACGCAGTATTTT	CASSFTSGGIDTQYF
few	TRBJ1-4	TRBV12-2	NA	TGTGCAAGTCGCTTATTTGGGAGCGAAAAACTGTTTTTT	CASRLFGSEKLFF
many	TRBJ2-3	TRBV5-1	TRBD2	TGCGCCAGCAGCTACCGACTAGCGGGAGCATCGGATACGCAGTATTTT	CASSYRLAGASDTQYF
many	TRBJ2-7	TRBV7-6	NA	TGTGCCAGCAGCTTAGTTCTAAGCTACGAGCAGTACTTC	CASSLVLSYEQYF
many	TRBJ2-2	TRBV12-3/TRBV12-4	TRBD2	TGTGCCAGCAGTTTGGGGACTAGCGCCGGGGAGCTGTTTTTT	CASSLGTSAGELFF
many	TRBJ1-1	TRBV5-1	NA	TGCGCCAGCAGCTTGTGGGGATTGAACACTGAAGCTTTCTTT	CASSLWGLNTEAFF
NA	TRBJ2-3	TRBV19	NA	TGTGCCACCCAGGCAGGATTCCCCACAGATACGCAGTATTTT	CATQAGFPTDTQYF
NA	TRBJ1-2	TRBV5-6	NA	TGTGCCAGCAGCTTGCGGACCTCTTTCTATGGCTACACCTTC	CASSLRTSFYGYTF
NA	TRBJ2-5	TRBV11-1	NA	TGTGCCAGCAGCCCGGGACAAAGAGAGACCCAGTACTTC	CASSPGQRETQYF
NA	TRBJ2-3	TRBV6-1	NA	TGTGCCAGCAGTGCAGAGATGGGCCTTGGCACAGATACGCAGTATTTT	CASSAEMGLGTDTQYF
many	TRBJ2-1	TRBV6-6	NA	TGTGCCAGCAGTTACTTGGGGGGTACCTACAATGAGCAGTTCTTC	CASSYLGGTYNEQFF
many	TRBJ2-7	TRBV27	NA	TGTGCCAGCAGCCCCAGGTGGAGCTCCTACGAGCAGTACTTC	CASSPRWSSYEQYF
NA	TRBJ2-3	TRBV7-6	TRBD2	TGTGCCAGCAGCTCCTCCGGGACTAGCGGGGTCACAGATACGCAGTATTTT	CASSSSGTSGVTDTQYF
NA	TRBJ2-2	TRBV11-2	TRBD1	TGTGCCAGCATCCAGGGGGCGGACACCGGGGAGCTGTTTTTT	CASIQGADTGELFF
NA	TRBJ2-7	TRBV19	TRBD2	TGTGCCAGTAGTATAGATCCCGGGGGGAGCTCCTGCAACGAGCAGTACTTC	CASSIDPGGSSCNEQYF
NA	TRBJ2-1	TRBV10-1	NA	TGCGCCAGCAGTGAGTCGGCCGGTGCGGTTGAGCAGTTCTTC	CASSESAGAVEQFF
many	TRBJ2-7	TRBV5-6	NA	TGTGCCAGCAGCTTTTTGGTTGAGCAGTACTTC	CASSFLVEQYF
many	TRBJ1-1	TRBV11-2	NA	TGTGCCAGCAGCCCCCGACGGAACACTGAAGCTTTCTTT	CASSPRRNTEAFF
NA	TRBJ2-5	TRBV19	TRBD1	TGTGCCAGTAGTATGACAGGGGGGGAGACCCAGTACTTC	CASSMTGGETQYF
NA	TRBJ2-1	TRBV27	NA	TGTGCCAGCAGTTCTCAGACCTACGAGCAGTTCTTC	CASSSQTYEQFF
NA	TRBJ2-1	TRBV10-1	NA	TGCGCCAGGGGGAATGAGCAGTTCTTC	CARGNEQFF
NA	TRBJ1-1	TRBV11-2	NA	TGTGCCAGCAGACTTAACACTGAAGCTTTCTTT	CASRLNTEAFF
medium-sized	TRBJ2-5	TRBV7-7	TRBD1	TGTGCTAGCAGCCGACAGGGGTGGGAGACCCAGTACTTC	CASSRQGWETQYF
few	TRBJ1-4	TRBV6-1	TRBD1	TGTGCCAGCAGTGCGGGACAGGTGGGAAAACTGTTTTTT	CASSAGQVGKLFF
NA	TRBJ2-3	TRBV7-2	NA	TGTGCCAGCAGCTTAGTCCTCTGGGATACGCAGTATTTT	CASSLVLWDTQYF
few	TRBJ2-1	TRBV23-1	TRBD1	TGCGCCAGCACCCCGGGACAGGGGTCCTTTCGGTCCTACAATGAGCAGTTCTTC	CASTPGQGSFRSYNEQFF
many	TRBJ2-1	TRBV4-1	NA	TGCGCCAGCAGCCAAGTACCGGGGGCCTACAATGAGCAGTTCTTC	CASSQVPGAYNEQFF
once	TRBJ2-5	TRBV7-6	NA	TGTGCCAGCAGCTGGACAGTACAAGAGACCCAGTACTTC	CASSWTVQETQYF
few	TRBJ2-7	TRBV7-2	TRBD2	TGTGCCAGCAGCTTAGCAGCGGGAGGGTCCTACGAGCAGTACTTC	CASSLAAGGSYEQYF
many	TRBJ2-7	TRBV10-1	TRBD1	TGCGCCAGCAGTGGGGGACAGGGCTACAATGAGCAGTACTTC	CASSGGQGYNEQYF
NA	TRBJ2-3	TRBV7-6	TRBD2	TGTGCCAGCAGCACTAGACTAGCGGGAGCGGCAGATACGCAGTATTTT	CASSTRLAGAADTQYF
NA	TRBJ2-3	TRBV11-3	NA	TGTGCCAGCAGCCTGGGCAAAACCGGGATTGTTGATACGCAGTATTTT	CASSLGKTGIVDTQYF
NA	TRBJ2-5	TRBV5-3	NA	TGCGCCAGCAGCTTGGATTGGACAGCCGAAGAGACCCAGTACTTC	CASSLDWTAEETQYF
once	TRBJ1-1	TRBV7-3	NA	TGTGCCAGCAGCGTACAGGGTTTAGACACTGAAGCTTTCTTT	CASSVQGLDTEAFF
NA	TRBJ2-7	TRBV6-1	TRBD1	TGTGCCAGCTCCGGGACAGCCTCCTACGAGCAGTACTTC	CASSGTASYEQYF
NA	TRBJ2-5	TRBV12-3/TRBV12-4	TRBD2	TGTGCCAGCAGTTTGGGGCGGGGGGGTTTAGAGACCCAGTACTTC	CASSLGRGGLETQYF
many	TRBJ2-1	TRBV13	NA	TGTGCCAGCAGCTTGACTGGTACCAATGAGCAGTTCTTC	CASSLTGTNEQFF